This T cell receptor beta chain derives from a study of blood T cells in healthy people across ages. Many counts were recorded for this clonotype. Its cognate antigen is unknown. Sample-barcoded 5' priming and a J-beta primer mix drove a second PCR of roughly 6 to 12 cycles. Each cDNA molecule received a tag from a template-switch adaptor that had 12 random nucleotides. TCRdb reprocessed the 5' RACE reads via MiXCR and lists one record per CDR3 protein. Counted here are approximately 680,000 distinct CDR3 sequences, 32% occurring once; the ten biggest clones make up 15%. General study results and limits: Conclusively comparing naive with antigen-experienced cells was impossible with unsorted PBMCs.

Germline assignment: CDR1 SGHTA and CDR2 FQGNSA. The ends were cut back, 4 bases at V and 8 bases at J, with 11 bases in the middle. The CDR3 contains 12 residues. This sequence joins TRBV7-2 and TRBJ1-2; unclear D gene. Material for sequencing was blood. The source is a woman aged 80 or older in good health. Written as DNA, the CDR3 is TGTGCCAGCAGCTCTAACCCTAGCGGCTACACCTTC. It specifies CASSSNPSGYTF.